The entry that follows covers one T cell receptor beta chain sequence. Seattle cases were enrolled at active infection and followed longitudinally. Per the germline V gene, CDR1 is LGHNA and CDR2 is YNFKEQ. Trimming stripped 2 bases from V and 2 bases from J, with 16 bases between. There are 16 residues in the CDR3. The source of the sample is a study of blood T cell repertoires in COVID-19. Study-wide background: The samples span acute and convalescent COVID-19 from the United States, Italy and Spain. Sample material is recorded as cDNA or gDNA derived from T cells, B-cell-depleted T cells, or PBMCs.

Sequencing was performed with immunoSEQ multiplex PCR; in TCRdb, only in-frame clones are kept and a portion is missing. The sample has around 440,000 clones; about 91% are singletons. The sample was peripheral blood. This sequence was found in a woman in her fifties or sixties with COVID-19, enrolled during active disease. The chain links TRBV4-2 to TRBJ2-7; maybe TRBD1 (5 bases). The CDR3 reads CASSQKGQGRAYEQYF. CDR3 coding DNA: TGTGCCAGCAGCCAAAAGGGCCAGGGTAGAGCCTACGAGCAGTACTTC.